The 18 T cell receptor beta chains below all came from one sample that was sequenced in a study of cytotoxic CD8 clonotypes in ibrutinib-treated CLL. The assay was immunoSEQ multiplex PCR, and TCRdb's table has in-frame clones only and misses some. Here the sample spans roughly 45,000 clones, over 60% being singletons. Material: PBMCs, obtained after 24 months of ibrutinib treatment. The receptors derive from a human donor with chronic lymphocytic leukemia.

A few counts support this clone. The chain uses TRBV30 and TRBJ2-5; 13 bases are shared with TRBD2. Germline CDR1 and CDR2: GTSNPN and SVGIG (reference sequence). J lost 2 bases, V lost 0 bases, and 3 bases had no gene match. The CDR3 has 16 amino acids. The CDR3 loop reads CAWSVMTSGGQETQYF. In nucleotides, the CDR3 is TGTGCCTGGAGTGTAATGACTAGCGGGGGGCAAGAGACCCAGTACTTC.

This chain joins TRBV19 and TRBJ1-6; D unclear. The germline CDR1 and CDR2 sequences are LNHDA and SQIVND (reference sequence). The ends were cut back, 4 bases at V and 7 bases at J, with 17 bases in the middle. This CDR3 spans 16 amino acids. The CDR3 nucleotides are TGTGCCAGTAGTACCGACTGGGGTTCGGGAAATTCACCCCTCCACTTT. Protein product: CASSTDWGSGNSPLHF.

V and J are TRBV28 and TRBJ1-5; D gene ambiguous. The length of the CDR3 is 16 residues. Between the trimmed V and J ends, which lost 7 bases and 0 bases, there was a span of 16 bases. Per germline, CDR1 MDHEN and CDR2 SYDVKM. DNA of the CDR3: TGTGCCAGCACCTTCTACGACCTCAATAGCAATCAGCCCCAGCATTTT. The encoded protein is CASTFYDLNSNQPQHF. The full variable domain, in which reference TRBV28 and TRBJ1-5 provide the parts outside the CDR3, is DVKVTQSSRYLVKRTGEKVFLECVQDMDHENMFWYRQDPGLGLRLIYFSYDVKMKEKGDIPEGYSVSREKKERFSLILESASTNQTSMYLCASTFYDLNSNQPQHFGDGTRLSIL.

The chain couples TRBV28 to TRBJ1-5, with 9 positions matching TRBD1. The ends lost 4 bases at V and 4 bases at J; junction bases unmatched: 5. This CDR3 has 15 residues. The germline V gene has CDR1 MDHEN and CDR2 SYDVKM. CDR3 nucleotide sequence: TGTGCCAGCAGTTCAGGGACAGGGAGAAATCAGCCCCAGCATTTT. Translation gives CASSSGTGRNQPQHF.

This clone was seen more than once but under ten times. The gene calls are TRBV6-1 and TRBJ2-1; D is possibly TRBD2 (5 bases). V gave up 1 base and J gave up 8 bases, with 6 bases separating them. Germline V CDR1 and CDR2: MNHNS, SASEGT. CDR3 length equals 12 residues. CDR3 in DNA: TGTGCCAGCAGTGAAGTCGGGGATGAGCAGTTCTTC. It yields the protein CASSEVGDEQFF.

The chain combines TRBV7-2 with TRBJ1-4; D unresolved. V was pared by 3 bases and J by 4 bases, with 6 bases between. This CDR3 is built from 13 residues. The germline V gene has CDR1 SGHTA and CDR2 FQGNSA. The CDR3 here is CASSFVGNEKLFF. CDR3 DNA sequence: TGTGCCAGCAGCTTCGTGGGTAATGAAAAACTGTTTTTT.

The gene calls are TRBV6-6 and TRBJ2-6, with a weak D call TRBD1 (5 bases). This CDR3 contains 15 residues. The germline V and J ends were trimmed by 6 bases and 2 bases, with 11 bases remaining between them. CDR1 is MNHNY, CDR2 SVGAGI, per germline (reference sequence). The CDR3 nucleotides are TGTGCCAGCAGGTTGACAGCTACTGGGGCCAACGTCCTGACTTTC. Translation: CASRLTATGANVLTF.

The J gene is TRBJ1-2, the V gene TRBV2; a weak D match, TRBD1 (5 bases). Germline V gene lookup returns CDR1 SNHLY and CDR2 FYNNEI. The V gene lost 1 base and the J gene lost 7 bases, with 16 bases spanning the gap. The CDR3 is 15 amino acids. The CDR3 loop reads CASSEGPQGRVGYTF. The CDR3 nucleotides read TGTGCCAGCAGTGAAGGTCCCCAGGGAAGAGTTGGCTACACCTTC.

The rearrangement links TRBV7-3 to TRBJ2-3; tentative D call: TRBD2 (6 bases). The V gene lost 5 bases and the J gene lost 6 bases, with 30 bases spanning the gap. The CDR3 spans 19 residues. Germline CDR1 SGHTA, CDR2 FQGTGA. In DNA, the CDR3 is TGTGCCAGCAGCCGGCAGCCGACGACCTTAGGGAGGATAAAGGATACGCAGTATTTT. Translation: CASSRQPTTLGRIKDTQYF.

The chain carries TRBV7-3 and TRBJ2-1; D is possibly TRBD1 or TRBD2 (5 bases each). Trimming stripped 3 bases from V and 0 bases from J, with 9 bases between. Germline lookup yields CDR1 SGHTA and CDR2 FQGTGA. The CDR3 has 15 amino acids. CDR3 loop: CASSFKGSSYNEQFF. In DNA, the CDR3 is TGTGCCAGCAGCTTTAAGGGGAGCTCCTACAATGAGCAGTTCTTC.

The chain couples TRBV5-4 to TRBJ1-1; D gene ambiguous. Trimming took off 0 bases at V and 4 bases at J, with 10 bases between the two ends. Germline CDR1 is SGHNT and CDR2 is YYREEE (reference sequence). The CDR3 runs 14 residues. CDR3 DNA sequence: TGTGCCAGCAGCTTGGACAGTGGAGGCACTGAAGCTTTCTTT. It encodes CASSLDSGGTEAFF. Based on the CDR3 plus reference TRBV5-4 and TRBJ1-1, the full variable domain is ETGVTQSPTHLIKTRGQQVTLRCSSQSGHNTVSWYQQALGQGPQFIFQYYREEENGRGNFPPRFSGLQFPNYSSELNVNALELDDSALYLCASSLDSGGTEAFFGQGTRLTVV.

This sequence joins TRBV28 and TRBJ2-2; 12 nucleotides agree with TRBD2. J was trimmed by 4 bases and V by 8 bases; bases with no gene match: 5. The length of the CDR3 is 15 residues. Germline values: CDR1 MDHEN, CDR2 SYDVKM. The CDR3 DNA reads TGTGCCAGCCGCGCGGGACTAGCGGGCACCGGGGAGCTGTTTTTT. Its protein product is CASRAGLAGTGELFF.

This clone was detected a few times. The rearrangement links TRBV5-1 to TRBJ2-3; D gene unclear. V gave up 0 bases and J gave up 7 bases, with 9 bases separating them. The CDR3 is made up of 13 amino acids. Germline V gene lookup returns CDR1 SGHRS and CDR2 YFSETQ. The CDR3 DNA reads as TGCGCCAGCAGCTTGGTCACAGATCATACGCAGTATTTT. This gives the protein CASSLVTDHTQYF. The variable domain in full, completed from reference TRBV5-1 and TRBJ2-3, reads KAGVTQTPRYLIKTRGQQVTLSCSPISGHRSVSWYQQTPGQGLQFLFEYFSETQRNKGNFPGRFSGRQFSNSRSEMNVSTLELGDSALYLCASSLVTDHTQYFGPGTRLTVL.

CDR3 sequence (DNA): TGCAGCGTCCGCGCGGGACCGAACACTGAAGCTTTCTTT. Protein sequence: CSVRAGPNTEAFF. The V and J genes are TRBV29-1 and TRBJ1-1; D might be TRBD1 (5 bases). V lost 6 bases and J lost 1, with 12 bases in between. The CDR3 spans 13 residues. The germline CDR1 and CDR2 sequences are SQVTM and ANQGSEA. The whole variable domain, filled in from reference TRBV29-1 and TRBJ1-1, reads SAVISQKPSRDICQRGTSLTIQCQVDSQVTMMFWYRQQPGQSLTLIATANQGSEATYESGFVIDKFPISRPNLTFSTLTVSNMSPEDSSIYLCSVRAGPNTEAFFGQGTRLTVV.

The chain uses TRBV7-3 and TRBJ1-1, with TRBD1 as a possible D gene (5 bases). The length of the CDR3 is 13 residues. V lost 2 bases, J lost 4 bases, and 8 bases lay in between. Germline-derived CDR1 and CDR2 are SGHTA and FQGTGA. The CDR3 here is CASSLWRGTEAFF. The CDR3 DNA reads TGTGCCAGCAGCTTATGGAGGGGCACTGAAGCTTTCTTT.

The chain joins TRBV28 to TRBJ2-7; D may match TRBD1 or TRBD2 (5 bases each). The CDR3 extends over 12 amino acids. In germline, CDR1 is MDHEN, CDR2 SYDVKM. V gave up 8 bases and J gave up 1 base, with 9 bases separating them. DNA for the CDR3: TGTGCCAGCGGCAGGGAGTCCTACGAGCAGTACTTC. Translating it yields CASGRESYEQYF. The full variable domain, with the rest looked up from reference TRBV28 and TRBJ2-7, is DVKVTQSSRYLVKRTGEKVFLECVQDMDHENMFWYRQDPGLGLRLIYFSYDVKMKEKGDIPEGYSVSREKKERFSLILESASTNQTSMYLCASGRESYEQYFGPGTRLTVT.

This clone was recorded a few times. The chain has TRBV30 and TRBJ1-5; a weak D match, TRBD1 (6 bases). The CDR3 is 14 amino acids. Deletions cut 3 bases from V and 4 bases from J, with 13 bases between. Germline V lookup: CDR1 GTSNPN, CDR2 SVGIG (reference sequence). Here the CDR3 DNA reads TGTGCCTGGAGCTTAGGACAGTGGAATCAGCCCCAGCATTTT. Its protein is CAWSLGQWNQPQHF.

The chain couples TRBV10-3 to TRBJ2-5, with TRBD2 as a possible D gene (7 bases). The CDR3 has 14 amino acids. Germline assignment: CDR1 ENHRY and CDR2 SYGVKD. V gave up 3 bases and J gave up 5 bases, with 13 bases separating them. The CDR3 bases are TGTGCCATCAGTGAAGGGGGGGCAAGGGAGACCCAGTACTTC. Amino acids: CAISEGGARETQYF.